Included here is one TCR beta chain sequence, with context. Its recognized antigen is unknown. Base qualities are missing; no much larger clone stands one base away. Preparation of the library involved the immunoSEQ multiplex PCR assay. DNA from the cultured and isolated CD4+ T cells underwent TCR beta CDR3 sequencing. Processing in the source paper ran as follows. Non-productive TCR sequences were removed, reads were trimmed to the CDR3 region, and CDR3s of at least 7 amino acids were retained. The MANAFEST web app was used to identify antigen-specific clonotypes by comparing expansion in peptide wells with expansion in reference cultures. To count as positive, a clone had to show expansion at FDR<0.05 compared with the reference and with all other wells, an odds ratio above 5, and a frequency above 0.1% in two replicate wells. A clonotype was defined as cross-reactive if the clonotype was significantly expanded both in SARS-CoV-2 spike wells and in at least one common cold coronavirus spike condition. CDR3 similarity was assessed by Levenshtein distance using the stringdist R package, and unrooted trees were constructed with ape in R 3.6.1. In TCRdb, the immuneACCESS table is reduced to in-frame sequences with V and J assigned. These tables do not hold every clone; where another copy was compared, an unresolved V gene accounts for under half, and the others remain unexplained. V and J calls and clone size are given by that table; D and trimming were obtained from the DNA. This sample gives around 40,000 clones in total; roughly two thirds of them show up just once. 4.2% of the sample goes to the ten largest clones.

Sequences WSHSY (CDR1) and SAAADI (CDR2) are obtained from the germline V gene. Trimming costs V 6 bases and J 3 bases, and their ends lie 9 bases apart. From the cysteine up to the phenylalanine, the CDR3 has a length of 12 residues. CDR3 DNA only is kept here, 36 bases in frame from base 1. This sample stems from a study of vaccination effects on CD4 cells after COVID-19 (dated by TCRdb to the early 2020s). About the full investigation: To identify antigen-specific CD4+ T cell clonotypes by their expansion, the ViraFEST assay first stimulated PBMC with viral peptide pools and then applied TCR sequencing. Each participant received two doses of an mRNA SARS-CoV-2 vaccine, either BNT162b2 or mRNA-1273. Each well held roughly 2.2 million PBMC cultured in IMDM containing approximately 5% human AB serum, about 10 IU/ml IL-2 and gentamicin, along with roughly 10 ug/ml peptides. SARS-CoV-2 spike-specific CD4+ TCR repertoires from before and after mRNA vaccination were compared in COVID-19 convalescent patients and in infection-naive vaccine recipients. Altogether, roughly 10 COVID-19 convalescent patients and several SARS-CoV-2-naive healthy vaccine recipients made up the full study. In the study, cultures from other donors were sequenced using the Oncomine TCR Beta short-read assay on an Illumina iSeq 100. Study-wide findings and limitations: Only a small number of convalescent patients were included, and no early post-infection timepoints were available, which limited the study. Marked clonal contraction was observed in both infection-induced and vaccine-induced clones at late post-vaccination timepoints, consistent with waning T cell responses. In healthy vaccine recipients, vaccine-induced clones were almost all SARS-CoV-2 mono-reactive, with only 1 of 255 cross-reactive with common cold coronaviruses.

After about 10 days of culture, CD4+ T cells were isolated with the EasySep CD4+ T cell isolation kit. None of the healthy vaccine recipients had a prior SARS-CoV-2 infection, which was confirmed by nucleocapsid antibody tests that came back negative both before and after vaccination. Half of the culture medium was replaced with fresh IL-2-containing medium on days 3 and 7. Unless otherwise noted, each peptide stimulation condition was cultured in triplicate wells. Using Ficoll-Paque Plus gradient centrifugation, PBMC were separated from whole blood and then either used fresh or cryopreserved at -140C. The QIAamp micro DNA kit was used to extract genomic DNA from the cultured CD4+ T cells.

Recombination connected TRBV10-2 to TRBJ2-7; the D gene remains uncertain. The TCR comes from a human donor who received a COVID-19 vaccine. The source was CD4+ T cells from PBMCs cultured without peptide, collected before COVID-19 vaccination. The sequenced DNA is TGCGCCAGCAGAGGACCGTACTACGAGCAGTACTTC. Translated, this gives CASRGPYYEQYF.